Each of the 10 T cell receptor beta chains below was sequenced from the same sample in a study of T cell responses to AZD1222 COVID-19 vaccine (dated by TCRdb to the early 2020s). Taken with the paper, the label for time point translates to: baseline before first vaccination. The method behind the library was the immunoSEQ multiplex PCR assay. TCRdb took this table from immuneACCESS and kept in-frame rearrangements with V and J called. Such tables lack part of the clones; where checked against another copy, unresolved V genes explain under half of the gap, and the rest is unexplained. Across this sample there are approximately 100,000 clones, with roughly nine tenths seen only once. The ten largest clones represent under 50% of the sample. Here the sequenced sample was peripheral blood, taken on day 0 of AZD1222 vaccination. Receptors were obtained from an adult in good health.

The V call is TRBV3-1 (or the pseudogene TRBV3-2), the J call TRBJ1-2, with 9 bases matching TRBD1. This CDR3 is built from 16 residues. Germline V CDR1 and CDR2: LGHDT, YNNKEL (reference sequence). V gave up 1 base and J gave up 2 bases; unmatched junction bases: 5. CDR3 residues: CASSQAAQGANYGYTF. CDR3 bases: TGTGCCAGCAGCCAAGCGGCACAGGGGGCCAACTATGGCTACACCTTC.

The gene calls are TRBV3-1 (or the pseudogene TRBV3-2) and TRBJ2-6; D remains ambiguous. V was clipped by 4 bases and J by 1 base, with 5 bases between them. Germline assignment: CDR1 LGHDT and CDR2 YNNKEL (reference sequence). CDR3 length: 14 amino acids. This chain's CDR3 is CASSRRSGANVLTF. In DNA, the CDR3 is TGTGCCAGCAGCCGACGTTCTGGGGCCAACGTCCTGACTTTC.

This clone was detected a few times. The chain links TRBV6-5 to TRBJ1-5, with D tentatively TRBD1 (5 bases). The V gene's germline CDR1 is MNHEY and CDR2 SVGAGI. The CDR3 is made up of 15 amino acids. V lost 5 bases and J lost 1, with 12 bases in between. Here the CDR3 DNA reads TGTGCCAGCAGTCGGGACGGCCGCAGCAATCAGCCCCAGCATTTT. Protein sequence: CASSRDGRSNQPQHF.

The chain combines TRBV10-3 with TRBJ2-1; the D gene is possibly TRBD2 (5 bases). CDR3 length: 16 residues. Germline CDR1 is ENHRY and CDR2 is SYGVKD. V lost 6 bases to trimming and J lost 0 bases, with 15 bases between them. CDR3 region: CAIRGTSQSSYNEQFF. The CDR3 DNA reads as TGTGCCATCAGGGGAACTAGTCAGAGCTCCTACAATGAGCAGTTCTTC.

CDR3: CASSYTPWRSDGYTF. The CDR3 coding sequence is TGTGCCAGCAGTTACACCCCGTGGCGAAGCGATGGCTACACCTTC. The genes are TRBV6-5 and TRBJ1-2; D remains unclear. CDR1 and CDR2 (germline): MNHEY, SVGAGI. V lost 2 bases to trimming and J lost 6 bases, with 16 bases between them. This CDR3 spans 15 amino acids.

V gene TRBV19 combines with J gene TRBJ2-6; D remains unclear. Per germline, CDR1 LNHDA and CDR2 SQIVND (reference sequence). Trimming removed 8 bases at V and 2 bases at J, with 13 bases between. This CDR3 region has 15 residues. The CDR3 sequence is CASSGGPTGANVLTF. The CDR3 nucleotides read TGTGCCAGTTCGGGCGGACCCACTGGGGCCAACGTCCTGACTTTC.

V and J are TRBV5-1 and TRBJ1-4; 7 nucleotides align to TRBD1. With 0 bases clipped from V and 7 bases from J, the junction kept 3 bases outside the gene matches. This CDR3 has 14 residues. The germline V gene encodes CDR1 SGHRS and CDR2 YFSETQ. The CDR3 DNA is TGCGCCAGCAGCTTGGCCAGGGGGAGTGAAAAACTGTTTTTT. Translation: CASSLARGSEKLFF.

This chain links TRBV29-1 with TRBJ2-1, with a weak D call TRBD2 (5 bases). V lost 3 bases to trimming and J lost 10 bases, with 13 bases between them. Germline CDR1 is SQVTM and CDR2 is ANQGSEA. The length of the CDR3 is 12 residues. Here the CDR3 reads CSVDAVGGEQFF. CDR3 in DNA: TGCAGCGTTGATGCCGTTGGAGGAGAGCAGTTCTTC.

The rearrangement links TRBV28 to TRBJ2-7; tentative D call: TRBD1 (5 bases). Germline CDR1 reads MDHEN; CDR2 reads SYDVKM. V was clipped by 6 bases and J by 2 bases, with 14 bases between them. The CDR3 is 14 amino acids. The CDR3 protein is CASRWERGAYEQYF. The CDR3 DNA reads as TGTGCCAGCAGATGGGAAAGGGGTGCCTACGAGCAGTACTTC.

This chain links TRBV27 with TRBJ1-1, with D tentatively TRBD1 (6 bases). The length of the CDR3 is 13 residues. Per the germline V gene, CDR1 is MNHEY and CDR2 is SMNVEV (reference sequence). Trimming cost V 8 bases and J 0 bases, with 10 bases left between them. CDR3 loop: CASHGQMNTEAFF. CDR3 bases: TGTGCCAGCCATGGACAGATGAACACTGAAGCTTTCTTT.